The entry below gives a single T cell receptor (beta chain) sequence along with its context. Its antigen is not identified. Thyroid ultrasound and orbital computed tomography, with clinical symptoms and serum thyroxine and TRAb, informed diagnoses. An approximately 10 ml volume of fresh peripheral blood provided the PBMCs. Germline CDR1 is MNHNS and CDR2 is SASEGT. The CDR3 contains 16 residues. Unmatched junction bases numbered 10, after V lost 7 bases and J lost 1 base. Using RNA transcripts as the source, TCR beta CDR3 regions were amplified. Researchers ran a first-round RT-PCR on the TCR CDR3 using the HTBI primer set. Each CDR3 protein gets one entry after TCRdb re-called the multiplex PCR reads with MiXCR. Of over 700,000 distinct CDR3 sequences detected, roughly a sixth appear once; the ten largest clones hold 16%. This sample is drawn from a study of T cells in Graves' hyperthyroidism and ophthalmopathy.

Study observations and caveats: Prediction of ophthalmopathy progression came a median around 6 months pre-onset.

The chain is built from TRBV6-1 and TRBJ2-5; 9 nucleotides align to TRBD2. The sample consisted of blood. This sequence originates from a woman aged 45-65 years with Graves' hyperthyroidism that later progressed to Graves' ophthalmopathy. CDR3 DNA: TGTGCCAGCACCCAGACTAGCGGAACTTCCCAAGAGACCCAGTACTTC. Translated: CASTQTSGTSQETQYF.